Listed below are T cell receptor beta chains from one sample, sequenced in a study of T cells in Graves' hyperthyroidism and ophthalmopathy. MiXCR was run by TCRdb on the multiplex PCR reads, yielding one entry per CDR3 protein. The sample has a few hundred thousand distinct CDR3 sequences, around 46% seen once. Material for sequencing was peripheral blood or thyroid tissue (not recorded which). Source of these receptors: a woman aged 18-29 years with Graves' hyperthyroidism. CDR3s include the opening cysteine and the closing phenylalanine or tryptophan. The D gene is left open where the match is weak.

>TRBV9|16|TRBD2|TRBJ2-7
CASSQVVRGLGYEQYF
>TRBV2|14|TRBD1|TRBJ1-6
CASSGQGVNSPLHF
>TRBV29-1|12|TRBD1|TRBJ1-2
CSALGQSYGYTF
>TRBV29-1|11|TRBD1|TRBJ2-3
CSVEGDRGQYF
>TRBV29-1|14|TRBD1|TRBJ2-3
CSVTGGTSTDTQYF
>TRBV5-6|16|NA|TRBJ2-7
CASSWGTQRPGDEQYF
>TRBV10-3|16|TRBD2|TRBJ2-5
CASRWGLAGERETQYF
>TRBV2|14|TRBD1|TRBJ1-6
CASSDETGYRPLHF
>TRBV7-9|14|NA|TRBJ1-5
CASSPPGGYQPQHF
>TRBV27|14|NA|TRBJ1-1
CASSNRQRGTEAFF
>TRBV20-1|13|NA|TRBJ1-5
CSARKTGNQPQHF
>TRBV11-1|17|TRBD2|TRBJ2-7
CASSRDPTGRMIYEQYF
>TRBV2|13|NA|TRBJ1-1
CASRGGMNTEAFF
>TRBV2|14|NA|TRBJ1-2
CASSQPGTNYGYTF
>TRBV5-1|14|TRBD1|TRBJ1-1
CASRRQGTNTEAFF
>TRBV7-6|14|NA|TRBJ1-1
CASSLAYLNTEAFF
>TRBV15|17|NA|TRBJ2-5
CATSSAATARYQETQYF
>TRBV7-3|13|NA|TRBJ2-7
CASSQRESYEQYF
>TRBV5-5|15|NA|TRBJ2-5
CASSTSRTRTETQYF
>TRBV29-1|12|NA|TRBJ1-3
CSVAGVGNTIYF
>TRBV7-9|15|TRBD2|TRBJ2-5
CASRPNLAGVETQYF
>TRBV7-3|16|NA|TRBJ1-6
CASSLAVGEDNSPLHF
>TRBV2|14|TRBD1|TRBJ1-2
CASSEAQGLDGYTF
>TRBV29-1|14|NA|TRBJ1-2
CSVLDGGLFGGYTF
>TRBV7-3|14|NA|TRBJ2-2
CASSLTTDTGELFF
>TRBV6-1|13|NA|TRBJ1-1
CASSGLYSTEAFF
>TRBV29-1|16|NA|TRBJ1-3
CSVEDLTAISGNTIYF
>TRBV20-1|12|NA|TRBJ1-4
CSARMRNEKLFF
>TRBV20-1|16|TRBD1|TRBJ1-3
CSARDWDRGNRNTIYF
>TRBV6-5|13|NA|TRBJ1-5
CASTISGNQPQHF
>TRBV29-1|12|NA|TRBJ1-5
CSSRQSNQPQHF
>TRBV19|12|NA|TRBJ2-5
CASSTPGETQYF
>TRBV29-1|12|TRBD1|TRBJ1-2
CSVQGGVYGYTF
>TRBV7-9|16|TRBD2|TRBJ2-4
CASTMGGSGIGNIQYF
>TRBV29-1|13|TRBD1|TRBJ1-5
CRKGQGGNQPQHF
>TRBV7-8|18|TRBD2|TRBJ2-5
CASSLVPLAGVSLETQYF
>TRBV5-1|14|NA|TRBJ2-7
CASSFAELSYEQYF
>TRBV5-1|16|TRBD2|TRBJ2-7
CASSLALAGGPAEQYF
>TRBV15|13|NA|TRBJ1-1
CATSRDRPDEAFF
>TRBV7-3|15|NA|TRBJ1-3
CASSPLGVSGNTIYF
>TRBV12-3/TRBV12-4|13|NA|TRBJ2-7
CASSAARTYEQYF
>TRBV29-1|12|NA|TRBJ1-1
CSSVELGTEAFF
>TRBV5-1|12|TRBD1|TRBJ1-1
CASSGGQASAFF
>TRBV24-1|14|TRBD2|TRBJ2-5
CATSDLTGRETQYF
>TRBV20-1|14|TRBD2|TRBJ2-3
CSATPSGRGDTQYF
>TRBV7-9|13|NA|TRBJ1-1
CASTPSVTGKAFF
>TRBV29-1|12|NA|TRBJ1-1
CSQDLANTEAFF
>TRBV20-1|15|NA|TRBJ1-3
CSARPDRLSGNTIYF
>TRBV6-1|13|NA|TRBJ2-5
CASSEMGGETQYF
>TRBV2|16|NA|TRBJ2-5
CASELPLGVSVETQYF
>TRBV19|14|NA|TRBJ1-5
CACSLGPSNQPQHF
>TRBV2|15|NA|TRBJ2-7
CASSRLGAELYEQYF
>TRBV13|12|NA|TRBJ2-7
CASSSQGGEQYF
>TRBV11-3|16|TRBD1|TRBJ1-2
CASYKCAGTVNYGYTF
>TRBV25-1|17|NA|TRBJ2-2
CASSSPIQLTNTGELFF